The 18 T cell receptor beta chains listed next were all sequenced from one sample in a study of metastatic and nonmetastatic thyroid tumors (dated by TCRdb to the early 2020s). No treatment had been received by any patient before thyroid surgery. The method behind the library was PCR. TCRdb shows the sequencer as Illumina HiSeq 4000. Clones were called with MiXCR by TCRdb after fastp trimmed the public reads at Q25, and only in-frame beta chains were retained. The sample data list some 23,000 clones, and around 21% of these were observed just once. The ten largest clones represent about 26% of the sample. Sequences were obtained from blood. The receptor source for this set is a female donor with papillary thyroid cancer or a benign thyroid nodule (not recorded which). Some clones in this sample may be carry-over from other donors' samples.

Remarks on this clone: At one boundary the junction diverges from the germline segment, which might be a read error. This sequence joins TRBV5-1 and TRBJ2-1; D may match TRBD1 or TRBD2 (5 bases each). The germline V gene encodes CDR1 SGHRS and CDR2 YFSETQ. This CDR3 comprises 14 residues. CDR3 bases: TGCGCCAGCAGCCAGAGAGGGGCCTACAATGAGCGGTTCTTC. Its translation is CASSQRGAYNERFF.

This sequence joins TRBV9 and TRBJ1-5, with D possibly matching TRBD1 (6 bases). Per the germline V gene, CDR1 is SGDLS and CDR2 is YYNGEE. Trimming removed 0 bases at V and 6 bases at J, with 13 bases between. The CDR3 totals 15 residues. DNA for the CDR3: TGTGCCAGCAGCGTAGGGGTGGGGGCGAGTCAGCCCCAGCATTTT. Residues: CASSVGVGASQPQHF.

The rearrangement joins TRBV30 to TRBJ2-7, with D perhaps TRBD1 or TRBD2 (5 bases each). In germline, CDR1 is GTSNPN, CDR2 SVGIG (reference sequence). CDR3 length: 13 amino acids. V was cut by 7 bases and J by 7 bases, with 20 bases left in between. CDR3 bases: TGTGCCTTTGATACCGGGACGCGGCGAGAGCAGTACTTC. Its translation: CAFDTGTRREQYF. Looking up the rest from reference TRBV30 and TRBJ2-7 gives the full variable domain: SQTIHQWPATLVQPVGSPLSLECTVEGTSNPNLYWYRQAAGRGLQLLFYSVGIGQISSEVPQNLSASRPQDRQFILSSKKLLLSDSGFYLCAFDTGTRREQYFGPGTRLTVT.

This clone occurred many times. The gene calls are TRBV20-1 and TRBJ1-1; possibly TRBD1 for D (5 bases). The CDR3 consists of 14 residues. The germline gives CDR1 DFQATT, CDR2 SNEGSKA (reference sequence). The germline V and J ends were trimmed by 0 bases and 5 bases, with 13 bases remaining between them. The CDR3 region is CSARDLRGWTEAFF. CDR3 DNA sequence: TGCAGTGCTAGAGACTTGAGGGGATGGACTGAAGCTTTCTTT.

Many counts were recorded for this clone. CDR3 coding DNA: TGTGCCACGGGAGGCAGAAACTATGGCTACACCTTC. Residues: CATGGRNYGYTF. The J gene is TRBJ1-2, the V gene TRBV7-9; D remains ambiguous. Germline-derived CDR1 and CDR2 are SEHNR and FQNEAQ (reference sequence). CDR3 length: 12 residues. The germline V and J ends were trimmed by 10 bases and 2 bases, with 11 bases remaining between them.

This clone came up many times. CDR3 amino acids: CASSLGRGSQETQYF. CDR3 coding DNA: TGTGCCAGCAGCTTGGGTCGGGGATCCCAAGAGACCCAGTACTTC. V is TRBV5-5 and J is TRBJ2-5; D might be TRBD2 (5 bases). With 0 bases removed from V and 1 base from J, the gap between germline ends came to 10 bases. CDR3 size: 15 residues. CDR1 SGHKS and CDR2 YYEKEE come from the germline V gene (reference sequence).

This clone has only a few counts. The genes are TRBV27 and TRBJ2-7; D possibly uses TRBD1 or TRBD2 (6 bases each). Per germline, CDR1 MNHEY and CDR2 SMNVEV (reference sequence). The CDR3 totals 15 residues. The V end lost 10 bases, the J end lost 3 bases, and 22 bases lay between the germline ends. CDR3 protein: CATRVRWGAVYEQYF. As DNA, the CDR3 is TGTGCCACCCGGGTTAGGTGGGGGGCCGTCTACGAGCAGTACTTC.

This chain joins TRBV9 and TRBJ2-2; 11 nucleotides line up with TRBD2. V trimming: 4 bases; J trimming: 3 bases; junction bases outside the gene matches: 8. Germline CDR1 is SGDLS and CDR2 is YYNGEE. CDR3 length equals 17 residues. This CDR3 reads CASSMGLAVFYTGELFF. The CDR3 nucleotides read TGTGCCAGCAGCATGGGACTAGCGGTGTTTTACACCGGGGAGCTGTTTTTT.

This clone has ten or more counts. J is TRBJ2-1 and V is TRBV9, with D unclear. The CDR3 has 13 amino acids. Germline V gives CDR1 SGDLS, CDR2 YYNGEE. V was shortened by 3 bases and J by 4 bases, with 8 bases between the two germline ends. The CDR3, as DNA: TGTGCCAGCAGCGCGGACCTTTACAATGAGCAGTTCTTC. Amino acid sequence: CASSADLYNEQFF.

This clone was detected many times. The chain has TRBV19 and TRBJ1-1; D is unresolved. This CDR3 is 16 amino acids long. CDR1 and CDR2 (germline): LNHDA, SQIVND (reference sequence). V lost 2 bases to trimming and J lost 1 base, with 14 bases between them. The CDR3 DNA follows: TGTGCCAGTAGTATACTAGCCTTGGACGGGAACACTGAAGCTTTCTTT. This gives the protein CASSILALDGNTEAFF.

This clone was picked up many times. This CDR3 is CATSIRRGTGNEKLFF. The CDR3 DNA reads TGTGCCACCAGCATCCGACGTGGGACAGGGAATGAAAAACTGTTTTTT. V usage is TRBV15 and J usage is TRBJ1-4, with 9 positions matching TRBD1. Germline-derived CDR1 and CDR2 are LNHNV and YYDKDF (reference sequence). The V gene end was trimmed by 4 bases and the J gene end by 5 bases; junction bases not matched to a gene: 8. The length of the CDR3 is 16 residues.

This clone was counted between two and nine times. This rearrangement joins TRBV6-1 to TRBJ2-7; 7 nucleotides align to TRBD2. The CDR3 is made up of 16 amino acids. J gave up 3 bases and V 0 bases, and 8 bases lay outside the gene matches. Germline lookup yields CDR1 MNHNS and CDR2 SASEGT. The CDR3 DNA sequence: TGTGCCAGCAGTGAAGCGATGTTTGGACTAGACTACGAGCAGTACTTC. Its protein product is CASSEAMFGLDYEQYF.

By sample fraction, this clone is medium-sized. The chain carries TRBV6-5 and TRBJ2-7; D is perhaps TRBD1 (6 bases). The CDR3 spans 15 residues. Deletions cut 0 bases from V and 0 bases from J, with 9 bases between. Germline values: CDR1 MNHEY, CDR2 SVGAGI. CDR3 nucleotide sequence: TGTGCCAGCAGTTACTCGCGACAGGTCTCCTACGAGCAGTACTTC. Amino acids: CASSYSRQVSYEQYF.

The rearrangement joins TRBV12-3 or TRBV12-4 to TRBJ2-7; tentative D call: TRBD2 (6 bases). CDR3 length equals 13 residues. V was pared by 6 bases and J by 2 bases, with 11 bases between. DNA for the CDR3: TGTGCCAGCAGGGGGGGTGGCCCCTACGAGCAGTACTTC. The encoded protein is CASRGGGPYEQYF.

This clone was detected many times. The chain has TRBV28 and TRBJ2-1; 7 bases map to TRBD2. Germline V gene lookup returns CDR1 MDHEN and CDR2 SYDVKM. The CDR3 extends over 16 amino acids. V lost 4 bases, J lost 4 bases, and 10 bases stayed unmatched. Here the CDR3 reads CASSSRSAGKYNEQFF. The CDR3 nucleotides are TGTGCCAGCAGTTCCCGGTCAGCGGGAAAATACAATGAGCAGTTCTTC.

As concerns this clone: A much larger clonotype is one base distant, so this may be a read error. The J gene is TRBJ1-5, the V gene TRBV20-1; 7 positions agree with TRBD1. With V trimmed by 1 base and J by 4 bases, 1 base remained unmatched. Germline V CDR1 and CDR2: DFQATT, SNEGSKA (reference sequence). This CDR3 has 13 amino acids. The CDR3 is CSARGDRNQPQHF. The CDR3 DNA reads as TGCAGTGCTAGAGGGGACAGAAATCAGCCCCAGCATTTT.

This clone was seen repeatedly, ten times or more. This sequence joins TRBV19 and TRBJ2-3, with 7 bases that match TRBD2. Per the germline V gene, CDR1 is LNHDA and CDR2 is SQIVND (reference sequence). The CDR3 sequence is 13 residues long. V shed 7 bases, J shed 4 bases, and the junction held 5 bases outside the gene matches. The CDR3 spells CASKSSGPDTQYF. CDR3 in DNA: TGTGCCAGTAAGTCTAGCGGCCCAGATACGCAGTATTTT.

This chain links TRBV28 with TRBJ1-1, with a possible D match to TRBD1 (5 bases). V shed 7 bases and J shed 5 bases, with 17 bases lying between them. The CDR3 is 14 amino acids. Germline assignment: CDR1 MDHEN and CDR2 SYDVKM. The CDR3 region has the DNA TGTGCCAGCAATTCTCTCCCAAGGGGTACTGAAGCTTTCTTT. Its translation is CASNSLPRGTEAFF.